This T cell receptor beta chain is from a study of blood T cell repertoires in COVID-19. Overall study context: T cells, B-cell-depleted T cells, or PBMCs supplied cDNA or gDNA.

Original data processing: Using reference gene primer amplification, nucleated cell counts were estimated. The data were produced by immunoSEQ multiplex PCR, yet TCRdb's version contains in-frame clones alone and is incomplete. V and J calls plus clone size are reproduced from that table; the DNA served to infer D and trimming. This table has roughly 300,000 clones, about nine tenths appearing once. The CDR3 covers 13 residues. J was trimmed by 9 bases and V by 6 bases; bases with no gene match: 8. Germline lookup yields CDR1 MNHEY and CDR2 SVGAGI. The Seattle site enrolled patients during active infection and followed them longitudinally.

V and J are TRBV6-5 and TRBJ1-5, with 7 positions matching TRBD1. This sequence originates from a woman aged 25 to 39 with COVID-19, enrolled during active disease. Sequenced sample: peripheral blood. In DNA, the CDR3 is TGTGCCAGCAGCGGGGACAGACTCGGGCCCCAGCATTTT. Its translation: CASSGDRLGPQHF.